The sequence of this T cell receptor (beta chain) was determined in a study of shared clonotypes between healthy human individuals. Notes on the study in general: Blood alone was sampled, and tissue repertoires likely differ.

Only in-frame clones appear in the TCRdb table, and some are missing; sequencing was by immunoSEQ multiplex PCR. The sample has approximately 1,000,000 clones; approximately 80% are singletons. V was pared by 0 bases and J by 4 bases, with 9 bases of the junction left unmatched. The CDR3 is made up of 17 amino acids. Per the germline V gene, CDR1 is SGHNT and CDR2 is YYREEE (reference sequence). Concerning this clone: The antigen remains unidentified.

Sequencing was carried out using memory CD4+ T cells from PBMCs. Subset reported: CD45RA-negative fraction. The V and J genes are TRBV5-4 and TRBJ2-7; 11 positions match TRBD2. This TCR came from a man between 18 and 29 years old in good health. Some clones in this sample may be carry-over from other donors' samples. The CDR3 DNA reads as TGTGCCAGCAGCTTGGGTGGATCCGGGACTAGCGGTTACGAGCAGTACTTC. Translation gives CASSLGGSGTSGYEQYF. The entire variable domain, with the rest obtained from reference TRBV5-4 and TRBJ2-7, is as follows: ETGVTQSPTHLIKTRGQQVTLRCSSQSGHNTVSWYQQALGQGPQFIFQYYREEENGRGNFPPRFSGLQFPNYSSELNVNALELDDSALYLCASSLGGSGTSGYEQYFGPGTRLTVT.